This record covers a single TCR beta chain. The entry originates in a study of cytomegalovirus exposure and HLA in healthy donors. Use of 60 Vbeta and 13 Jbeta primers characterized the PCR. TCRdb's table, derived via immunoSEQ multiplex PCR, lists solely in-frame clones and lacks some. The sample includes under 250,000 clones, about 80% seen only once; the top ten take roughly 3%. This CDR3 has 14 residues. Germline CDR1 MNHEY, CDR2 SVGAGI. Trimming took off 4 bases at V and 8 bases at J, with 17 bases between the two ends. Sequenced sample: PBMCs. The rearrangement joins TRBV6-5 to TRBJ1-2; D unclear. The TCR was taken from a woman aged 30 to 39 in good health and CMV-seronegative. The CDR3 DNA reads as TGTGCCAGCAGTTCACTAAGGAGGTCGGGGGGCTACACCTTC. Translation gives CASSSLRRSGGYTF.